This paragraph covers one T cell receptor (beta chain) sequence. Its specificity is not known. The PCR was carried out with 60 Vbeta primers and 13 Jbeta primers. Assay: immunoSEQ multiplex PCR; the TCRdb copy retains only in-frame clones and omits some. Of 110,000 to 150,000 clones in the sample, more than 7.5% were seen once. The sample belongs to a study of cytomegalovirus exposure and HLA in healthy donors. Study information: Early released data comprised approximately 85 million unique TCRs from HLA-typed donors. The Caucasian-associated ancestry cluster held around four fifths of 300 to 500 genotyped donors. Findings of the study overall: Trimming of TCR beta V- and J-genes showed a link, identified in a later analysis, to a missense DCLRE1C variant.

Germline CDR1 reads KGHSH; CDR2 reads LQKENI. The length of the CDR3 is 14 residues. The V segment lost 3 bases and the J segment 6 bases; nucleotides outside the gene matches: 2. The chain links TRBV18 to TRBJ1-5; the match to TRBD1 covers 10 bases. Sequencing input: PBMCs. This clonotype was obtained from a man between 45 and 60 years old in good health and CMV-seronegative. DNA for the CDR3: TGTGCCAGCTCACCGGGACAGGGGAGTCAGCCCCAGCATTTT. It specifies CASSPGQGSQPQHF.